This section outlines one T cell receptor (beta chain) sequence together with its context. The antigen is undetermined. These data belong to a study of blood T cells in healthy people across ages. Sample-barcoded 5' priming and a J-beta primer mix drove a second PCR of about 6 to 12 cycles. TCRdb analysed the 5' RACE reads with MiXCR anew, one entry per CDR3 protein. The sample includes roughly 800,000 distinct CDR3 sequences, around 25% seen only once; the top ten take about 3%. Study-level points and caveats: In long-lived donors, naive CD4+ cell counts and diversity exceeded those of aged donors.

Trimming removed 8 bases from V and 2 bases from J, with 11 bases in between. Germline lookup yields CDR1 MNHEY and CDR2 SVGEGT. The CDR3 has 13 amino acids. The sample was also linked to a second study, of T cells of mothers and their children.

This clonotype was sampled from a boy aged 5-17 years in good health. The sequenced material came from blood. V and J are TRBV6-2 or TRBV6-3 and TRBJ2-3, with D maybe TRBD2 (5 bases). The CDR3: CASLPGYTDTQYF. CDR3 nucleotides: TGTGCCAGCCTACCGGGGTACACAGATACGCAGTATTTT.